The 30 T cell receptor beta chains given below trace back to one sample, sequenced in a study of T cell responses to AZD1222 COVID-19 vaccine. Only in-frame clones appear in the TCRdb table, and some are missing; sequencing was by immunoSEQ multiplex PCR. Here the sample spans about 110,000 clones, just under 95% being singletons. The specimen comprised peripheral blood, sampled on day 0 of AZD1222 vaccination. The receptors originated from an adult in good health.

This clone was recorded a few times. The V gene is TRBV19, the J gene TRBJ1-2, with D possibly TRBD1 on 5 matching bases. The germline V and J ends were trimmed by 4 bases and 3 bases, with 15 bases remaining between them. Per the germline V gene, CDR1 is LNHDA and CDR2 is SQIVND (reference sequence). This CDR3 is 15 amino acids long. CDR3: CASSNPGLTHYGYTF. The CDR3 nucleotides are TGTGCCAGTAGTAATCCGGGACTGACCCACTATGGCTACACCTTC.

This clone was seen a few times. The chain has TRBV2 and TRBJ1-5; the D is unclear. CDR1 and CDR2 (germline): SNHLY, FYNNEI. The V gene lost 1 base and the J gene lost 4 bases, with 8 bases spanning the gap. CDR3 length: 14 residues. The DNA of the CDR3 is TGTGCCAGCAGTGAAGTGAACATAAATCAGCCCCAGCATTTT. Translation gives CASSEVNINQPQHF.

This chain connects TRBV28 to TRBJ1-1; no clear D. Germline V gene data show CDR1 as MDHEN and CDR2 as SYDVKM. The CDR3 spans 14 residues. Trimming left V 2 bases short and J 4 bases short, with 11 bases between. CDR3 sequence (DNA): TGTGCCAGCAGTTTAGAGGGCTCAAGCACTGAAGCTTTCTTT. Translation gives CASSLEGSSTEAFF.

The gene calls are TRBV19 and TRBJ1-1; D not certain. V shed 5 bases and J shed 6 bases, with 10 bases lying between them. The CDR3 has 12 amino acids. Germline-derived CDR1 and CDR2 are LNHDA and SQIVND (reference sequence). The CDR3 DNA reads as TGTGCCAGTAGTTCTCGACGCGCTGAAGCTTTCTTT. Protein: CASSSRRAEAFF.

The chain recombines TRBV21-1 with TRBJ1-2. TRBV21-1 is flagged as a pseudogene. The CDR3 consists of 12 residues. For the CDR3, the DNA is TGTGCCAACCGAAGCCCGGGCAATGGCTACACCTTC. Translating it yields CANRSPGNGYTF.

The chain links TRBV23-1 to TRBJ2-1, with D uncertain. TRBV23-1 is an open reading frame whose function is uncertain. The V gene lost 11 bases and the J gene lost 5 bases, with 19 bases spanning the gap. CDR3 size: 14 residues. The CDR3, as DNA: TGCGCCGGTGGGTTACAACAAGGGCACAATGAGCAGTTCTTC. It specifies CAGGLQQGHNEQFF.

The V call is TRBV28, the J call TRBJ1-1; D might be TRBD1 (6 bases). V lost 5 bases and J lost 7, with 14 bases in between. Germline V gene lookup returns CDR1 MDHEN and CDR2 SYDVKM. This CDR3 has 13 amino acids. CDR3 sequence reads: CASSPRGQVEAFF. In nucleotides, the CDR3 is TGTGCCAGCAGTCCCCGGGGGCAGGTTGAAGCTTTCTTT.

Here the CDR3 DNA reads TGTGCCAGCAGTGAAGGAGGGTGGGACACTGAAGCTTTCTTT. Translation: CASSEGGWDTEAFF. The genes are TRBV6-1 and TRBJ1-1; D unresolved. The CDR3 length is 14 residues. V lost 1 base and J 3 bases, leaving 9 bases between the germline ends. The germline V gene has CDR1 MNHNS and CDR2 SASEGT.

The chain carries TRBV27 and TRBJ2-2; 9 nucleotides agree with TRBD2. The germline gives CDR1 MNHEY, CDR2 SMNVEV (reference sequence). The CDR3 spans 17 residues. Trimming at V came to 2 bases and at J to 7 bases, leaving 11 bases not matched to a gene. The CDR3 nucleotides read TGTGCCAGCAGTTTAATCTCGGCGGGAGGGCCGAGCGGGGAGCTGTTTTTT. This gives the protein CASSLISAGGPSGELFF.

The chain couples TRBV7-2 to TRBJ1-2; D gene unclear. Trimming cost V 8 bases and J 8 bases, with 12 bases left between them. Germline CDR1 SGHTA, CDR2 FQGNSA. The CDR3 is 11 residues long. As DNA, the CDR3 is TGTGCCAGCCGGTCAGGTCGAGGCTACACCTTC. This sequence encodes CASRSGRGYTF.

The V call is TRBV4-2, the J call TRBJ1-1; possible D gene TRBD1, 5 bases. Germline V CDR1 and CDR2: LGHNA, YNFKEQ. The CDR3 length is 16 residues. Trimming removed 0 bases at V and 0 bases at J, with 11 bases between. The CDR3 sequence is CASSQDIGGMNTEAFF. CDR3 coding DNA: TGTGCCAGCAGCCAAGATATCGGGGGGATGAACACTGAAGCTTTCTTT.

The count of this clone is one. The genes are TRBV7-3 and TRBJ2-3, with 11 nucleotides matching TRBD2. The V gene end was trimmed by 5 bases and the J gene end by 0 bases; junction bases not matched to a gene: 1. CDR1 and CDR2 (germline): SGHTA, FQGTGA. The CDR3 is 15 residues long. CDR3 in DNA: TGTGCCAGCAGCCGGACTAGCGGGAGCACAGATACGCAGTATTTT. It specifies CASSRTSGSTDTQYF.

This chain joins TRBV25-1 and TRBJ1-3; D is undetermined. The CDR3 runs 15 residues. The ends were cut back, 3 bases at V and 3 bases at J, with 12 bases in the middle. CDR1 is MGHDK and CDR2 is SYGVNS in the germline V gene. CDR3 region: CASSDGRQLGNTIYF. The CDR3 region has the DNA TGTGCCAGCAGTGATGGACGGCAGCTTGGAAACACCATATATTTT.

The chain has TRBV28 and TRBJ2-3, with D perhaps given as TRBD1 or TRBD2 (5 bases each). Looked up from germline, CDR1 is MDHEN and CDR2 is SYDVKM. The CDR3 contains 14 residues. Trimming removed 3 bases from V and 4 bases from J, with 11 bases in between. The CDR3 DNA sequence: TGTGCCAGCAGTTTGGGGCCGAGGGCAGATACGCAGTATTTT. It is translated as CASSLGPRADTQYF.

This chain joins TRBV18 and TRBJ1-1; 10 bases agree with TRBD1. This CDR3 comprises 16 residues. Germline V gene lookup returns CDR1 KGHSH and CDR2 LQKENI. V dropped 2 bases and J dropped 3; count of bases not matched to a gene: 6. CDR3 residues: CASSPLSGTGDTEAFF. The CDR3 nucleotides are TGTGCCAGCTCACCATTGTCCGGGACAGGGGACACTGAAGCTTTCTTT.

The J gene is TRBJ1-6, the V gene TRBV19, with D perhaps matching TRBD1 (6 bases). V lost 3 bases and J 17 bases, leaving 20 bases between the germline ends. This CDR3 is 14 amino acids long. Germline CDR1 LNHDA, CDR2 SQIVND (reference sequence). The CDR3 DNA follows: TGTGCCAGTAGTATCGCGACACAGGGCGAATTAATCCACTTT. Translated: CASSIATQGELIHF.

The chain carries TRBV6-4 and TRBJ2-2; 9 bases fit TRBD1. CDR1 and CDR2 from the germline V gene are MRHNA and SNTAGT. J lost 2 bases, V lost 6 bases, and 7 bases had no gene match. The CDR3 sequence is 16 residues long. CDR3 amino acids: CASSPQGAANTGELFF. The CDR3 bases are TGTGCCAGCAGCCCACAGGGGGCAGCCAACACCGGGGAGCTGTTTTTT.

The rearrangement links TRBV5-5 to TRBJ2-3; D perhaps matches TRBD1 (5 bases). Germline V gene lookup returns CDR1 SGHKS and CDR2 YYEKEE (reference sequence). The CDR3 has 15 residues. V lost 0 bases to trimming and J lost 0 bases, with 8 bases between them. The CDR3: CASSLGQHSTDTQYF. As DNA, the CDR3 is TGTGCCAGCAGCTTGGGACAGCACAGCACAGATACGCAGTATTTT.

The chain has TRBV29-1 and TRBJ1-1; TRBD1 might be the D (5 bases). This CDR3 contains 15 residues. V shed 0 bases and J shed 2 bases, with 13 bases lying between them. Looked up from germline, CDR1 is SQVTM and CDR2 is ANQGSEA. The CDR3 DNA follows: TGCAGCGTTGAAGATCACAGGAGGAGAAACACTGAAGCTTTCTTT. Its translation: CSVEDHRRRNTEAFF. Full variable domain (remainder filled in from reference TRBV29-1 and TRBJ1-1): SAVISQKPSRDICQRGTSLTIQCQVDSQVTMMFWYRQQPGQSLTLIATANQGSEATYESGFVIDKFPISRPNLTFSTLTVSNMSPEDSSIYLCSVEDHRRRNTEAFFGQGTRLTVV.

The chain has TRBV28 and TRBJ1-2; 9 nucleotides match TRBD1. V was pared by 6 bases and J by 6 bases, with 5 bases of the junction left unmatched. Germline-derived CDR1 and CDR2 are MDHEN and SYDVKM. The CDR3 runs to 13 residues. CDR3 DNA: TGTGCCAGCAGACCTACAGGGGGCCATGGCTACACCTTC. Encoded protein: CASRPTGGHGYTF.

CDR3 sequence: CASRLNTGELFF. The CDR3 DNA reads TGTGCCAGCAGGTTGAACACCGGGGAGCTGTTTTTT. V usage is TRBV2 and J usage is TRBJ2-2, with D hard to call. Trimming stripped 6 bases from V and 1 base from J, with 3 bases between. From germline, CDR1 is SNHLY and CDR2 FYNNEI. The CDR3 contains 12 residues.

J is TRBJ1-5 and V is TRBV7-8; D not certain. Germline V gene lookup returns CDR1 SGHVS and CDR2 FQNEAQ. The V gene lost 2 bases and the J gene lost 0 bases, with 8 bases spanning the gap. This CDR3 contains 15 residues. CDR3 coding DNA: TGTGCCAGCAGCTTAACTCGACTTAGCAATCAGCCCCAGCATTTT. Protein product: CASSLTRLSNQPQHF.

This CDR3 reads CASSPDRPTEAFF. The CDR3 DNA follows: TGTGCCAGCAGTCCCGACAGGCCCACTGAAGCTTTCTTT. This rearrangement joins TRBV12-3 or TRBV12-4 to TRBJ1-1, with D perhaps matching TRBD1 (6 bases). Trimming shortened V by 5 bases and J by 4 bases, and 11 bases separated the two germline ends. The CDR3 consists of 13 residues.

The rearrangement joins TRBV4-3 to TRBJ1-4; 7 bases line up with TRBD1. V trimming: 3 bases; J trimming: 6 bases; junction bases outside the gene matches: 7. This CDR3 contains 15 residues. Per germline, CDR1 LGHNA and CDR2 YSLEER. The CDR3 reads CASSQDRWYYEKLFF. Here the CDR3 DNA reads TGCGCCAGCAGCCAGGACAGGTGGTATTATGAAAAACTGTTTTTT.

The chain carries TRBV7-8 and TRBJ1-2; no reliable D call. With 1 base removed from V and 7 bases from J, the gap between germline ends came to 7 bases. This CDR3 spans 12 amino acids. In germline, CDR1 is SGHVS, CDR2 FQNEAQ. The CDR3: CASSLDAGGYTF. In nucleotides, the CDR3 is TGTGCCAGCAGCTTAGACGCTGGTGGCTACACCTTC.

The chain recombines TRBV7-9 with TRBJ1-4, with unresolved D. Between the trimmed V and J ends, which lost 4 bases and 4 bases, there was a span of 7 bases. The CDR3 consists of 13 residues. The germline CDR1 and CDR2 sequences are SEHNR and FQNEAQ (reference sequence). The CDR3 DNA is TGTGCCAGCAGCTCCCAGAATAATGAAAAACTGTTTTTT. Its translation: CASSSQNNEKLFF.

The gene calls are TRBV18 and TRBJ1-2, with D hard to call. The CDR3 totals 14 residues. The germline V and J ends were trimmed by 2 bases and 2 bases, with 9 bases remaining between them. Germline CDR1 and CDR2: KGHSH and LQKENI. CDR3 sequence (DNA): TGTGCCAGCTCACCAGTAGCGGCAAACTATGGCTACACCTTC. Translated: CASSPVAANYGYTF.

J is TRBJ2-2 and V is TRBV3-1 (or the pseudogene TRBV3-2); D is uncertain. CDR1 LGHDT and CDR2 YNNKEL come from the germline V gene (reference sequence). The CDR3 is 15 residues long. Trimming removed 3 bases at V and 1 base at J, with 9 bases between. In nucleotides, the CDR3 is TGTGCCAGCAGCCAGGCGGAAGTGAACACCGGGGAGCTGTTTTTT. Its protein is CASSQAEVNTGELFF.

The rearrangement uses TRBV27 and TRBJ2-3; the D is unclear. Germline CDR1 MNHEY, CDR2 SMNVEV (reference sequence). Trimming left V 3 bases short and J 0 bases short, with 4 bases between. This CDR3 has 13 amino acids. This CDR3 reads CASSFSSTDTQYF. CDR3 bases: TGTGCCAGCAGTTTTTCTAGCACAGATACGCAGTATTTT.

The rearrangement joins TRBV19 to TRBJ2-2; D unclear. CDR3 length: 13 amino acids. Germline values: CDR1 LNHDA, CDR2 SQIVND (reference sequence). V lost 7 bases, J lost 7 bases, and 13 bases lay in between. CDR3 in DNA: TGTGCCAGTAAGGTCCGGAACGGCGGGGAGCTGTTTTTT. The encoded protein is CASKVRNGGELFF. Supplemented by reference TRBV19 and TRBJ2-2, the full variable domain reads DGGITQSPKYLFRKEGQNVTLSCEQNLNHDAMYWYRQDPGQGLRLIYYSQIVNDFQKGDIAEGYSVSREKKESFPLTVTSAQKNPTAFYLCASKVRNGGELFFGEGSRLTVL.